A single sample is the source of the 15 T cell receptor beta chains below, sequenced in a study of CD8+CD57+ T cells in acquired aplastic anemia. Template material for TCR beta VDJ and CDR3 profiling consisted of genomic DNA. TCRdb processed the reads anew with MiXCR; each CDR3 protein has one entry. The table records 400,000 to 450,000 distinct CDR3 sequences, 65% to 80% of them present only once. Sequencing was done on a sample of sorted CD4+, CD8+, or CD8+CD57+ T cells (not recorded which) from PBMCs. The receptors were sampled from a human donor in good health, serving as a control.

Details on this clonotype: A read error may account for a junction end that differs from germline. This chain links TRBV9 with TRBJ2-7, with no clear D. The CDR3 has 13 residues. Germline loops: CDR1 SGDLS, CDR2 YYNGEE. The CDR3 nucleotides are TGTGCCAGCAGCGTAGGGGTCGTGAACACTGAATCCTTC. It translates to CASSVGVVNTESF.

A word on this clonotype: Its ends do not fully match the called genes, so a read error is possible. The CDR3 nucleotides are TGTGCCAGCACCCAAGGGCAGGGGCACAGAGCAGCTCTCTTT. Its protein product is CASTQGQGHRAALF. The rearrangement uses TRBV7-3 and TRBJ1-1, with a weak D call TRBD1 (6 bases). Looked up from germline, CDR1 is SGHTA and CDR2 is FQGTGA. The CDR3 runs 14 residues.

This clonotype was detected many times. The J gene is TRBJ1-1, the V gene TRBV7-2; tentative D call: TRBD1 (5 bases). V dropped 5 bases and J dropped 0 bases, with 10 bases sitting between them. The germline V gene encodes CDR1 SGHTA and CDR2 FQGNSA. The CDR3 has 14 amino acids. The CDR3 is CASSTGHLNTEAFF. CDR3 in DNA: TGTGCCAGCAGCACCGGACACCTGAACACTGAAGCTTTCTTT.

This clonotype was seen at least ten times. The V call is TRBV19, the J call TRBJ1-2, with D uncertain. V dropped 10 bases and J dropped 6 bases, with 9 bases sitting between them. From germline, CDR1 is LNHDA and CDR2 SQIVND (reference sequence). The CDR3 runs to 10 residues. CDR3 in amino acids: CATRTHGYTF. The CDR3 region has the DNA TGTGCCACCCGGACCCATGGCTACACCTTC.

A remark on this clonotype: The CDR3 end shows no conserved phenylalanine or tryptophan, and so a read error is likely. The DNA is left out, because the CDR3 cannot be placed on it with certainty; the CDR3 is given as TCRdb lists it. The chain carries TRBV7-2 and TRBJ1-1; the DNA was not compared with TRBD1, the D call given in the table. The CDR3 totals 13 residues, both ends included. CDR1 is SGHTA and CDR2 is FQGNSA in the germline V gene. CDR3 sequence reads: CASRKGGSTDTQY.

This clonotype was seen at least ten times. The rearrangement joins TRBV19 to TRBJ1-1; D is unclear. The length of the CDR3 is 13 residues. Germline CDR1 LNHDA, CDR2 SQIVND (reference sequence). The V end lost 7 bases, the J end lost 3 bases, and 12 bases lay between the germline ends. The CDR3 bases are TGTGCCAGTACCCCCACCTCTGACACTGAAGCTTTCTTT. Translated: CASTPTSDTEAFF.

At least ten counts were recorded for this clonotype. The chain is built from TRBV19 and TRBJ2-7; 7 nucleotides align to TRBD1. This CDR3 contains 13 residues. Trimming at V came to 7 bases and at J to 3 bases, leaving 6 bases not matched to a gene. From germline, CDR1 is LNHDA and CDR2 SQIVND (reference sequence). The CDR3 is CASKPTGFYEQYF. The CDR3 DNA reads TGTGCCAGTAAGCCGACAGGGTTCTACGAGCAGTACTTC.

With regard to this clonotype: At one of its ends the junction is not consistent with the germline gene, which may arise from a read error. The V and J genes are TRBV25-1 and TRBJ2-1; D ambiguous. In germline, CDR1 is MGHDK, CDR2 SYGVNS. CDR3 length: 11 residues. The CDR3 DNA sequence: TGTGCCAGCAGTCAATATAACGAGCAGTTCTTC. Encoded protein: CASSQYNEQFF.

V and J are TRBV5-4 and TRBJ1-3; D possibly corresponds to TRBD1 (6 bases). Trimming pared 0 bases from V and 0 bases from J, leaving 10 bases between. Germline-derived CDR1 and CDR2 are SGHNT and YYREEE (reference sequence). The CDR3 loop spans 16 amino acids. CDR3 in amino acids: CASSLEGGASGNTIYF. The CDR3 coding sequence is TGTGCCAGCAGCTTGGAGGGGGGAGCCTCTGGAAACACCATATATTTT.

The gene calls are TRBV29-1 and TRBJ1-2, with D possibly matching TRBD1 (6 bases). There are 13 residues in the CDR3. The V gene lost 7 bases and the J gene lost 5 bases, with 17 bases spanning the gap. Germline loops: CDR1 SQVTM, CDR2 ANQGSEA. The CDR3 here is CSAQGSSGYGYTF. The DNA for the CDR3 is TGCAGCGCACAGGGCAGCTCTGGGTATGGCTACACCTTC.

In its sample, this clonotype was seen once. J is TRBJ2-1 and V is TRBV5-1; D is ambiguous. V was shortened by 0 bases and J by 15 bases, with 13 bases between the two germline ends. Germline V gene sequence: CDR1 SGHRS, CDR2 YFSETQ. This CDR3 contains 12 residues. CDR3 residues: CASSLAEGPSFF. In nucleotides, the CDR3 is TGCGCCAGCAGCTTGGCCGAAGGCCCGTCGTTCTTC.

This clonotype was picked up many times. The genes are TRBV6-5 and TRBJ1-2; tentatively, D is TRBD1 (6 bases). V lost 11 bases to trimming and J lost 8 bases, with 18 bases between them. The CDR3 extends over 12 amino acids. Germline CDR1 MNHEY, CDR2 SVGAGI. The CDR3 DNA reads as TGTGCCTGTCGGGCGGGGGCAAGAGGCTACACCTTC. It encodes CACRAGARGYTF.

The chain combines TRBV5-1 with TRBJ2-2; D might be TRBD1 (7 bases). The CDR3 covers 16 residues. The germline gives CDR1 SGHRS, CDR2 YFSETQ. V lost 0 bases and J 5 bases, leaving 14 bases between the germline ends. CDR3: CASSLEGRGATGELFF. Written as DNA, the CDR3 is TGCGCCAGCAGCTTGGAAGGCAGGGGGGCGACCGGGGAGCTGTTTTTT.

The table lists this clonotype with a few counts. The rearrangement links TRBV18 to TRBJ2-5; a weak D match, TRBD1 (6 bases). CDR3 length: 16 amino acids. Per the germline V gene, CDR1 is KGHSH and CDR2 is LQKENI. V gave up 1 base and J gave up 5 bases, with 17 bases separating them. CDR3 nucleotide sequence: TGTGCCAGCTCACCACTACGCGCGTCAGGGGCCGAGACCCAGTACTTC. This gives the protein CASSPLRASGAETQYF.

This sequence joins TRBV5-1 and TRBJ2-2; 7 nucleotides align to TRBD1. This CDR3 has 14 amino acids. The germline V gene has CDR1 SGHRS and CDR2 YFSETQ. The ends lost 2 bases at V and 3 bases at J; junction bases unmatched: 1. CDR3 sequence reads: CASSFTGDTGELFF. As DNA, the CDR3 is TGCGCCAGCAGCTTTACAGGGGACACCGGGGAGCTGTTTTTT.